This T cell receptor beta chain was found in a study of long-term antiretroviral therapy in people with HIV (dated by TCRdb to 2021 to 2024). The study in broad terms: Collection of the earliest samples took place about a decade ahead of the 2015 WHO recommendation for immediate ART, at a time when ART was typically delayed until CD4 counts fell. This retrospective serial study examined whether starting ART and sustained HIV suppression were associated with changes in the composition and diversity of the TRB repertoire in peripheral blood. Among the roughly 30 participants with HIV, eleven to twelve were female. Test extractions of a monoclonal T-cell line alongside some 36 polyclonal samples showed no cross-contamination during QIAcube processing. The cohort contributed about 200 cryopreserved PBMC samples from 25 to 35 adults with confirmed HIV infection, collected serially over a mean of approximately six years (range 1-12).

What the study reported, not specific to this receptor: Expanded TRB clones identified before ART initiation dominated the repertoire at all time points, although this dominance fluctuated and declined in many PLHIV after ART. Samples dated from about 2004 to 2017, and the ART regimens used may be less effective than current ones. No data were available on ART adherence, viral resistance or therapy changes, limiting inferences about post-ART repertoire changes. Because pre-ART samples had limited cell numbers, profiling was done on unsorted PBMC rather than on sorted CD4+ and CD8+ T cells. Starting ART was linked to a significant rise in TRB diversity, yet even after long-term ART the diversity remained significantly lower than in transplant donor controls. Limited PBMC availability meant only the TCR beta chain was sequenced, without alpha chain pairing. CDR3 length ranges in HIV repertoires were narrower than in controls, and network structure suggested an antigen-experienced repertoire with only a slight naive shift after ART.

Inclusion was restricted to participants for whom at least one PBMC sample before ART initiation and at least two post-ART samples were available. Every participant with HIV received treatment in the United States of America. Before DNA extraction, cryopreserved samples of roughly 0.9-10 million PBMC were thawed and then washed. At the time of the earliest PBMC sample for each participant with HIV, ages ranged from about 23 to 60 years. Per participant, PBMC samples came from 1-4 timepoints prior to ART initiation and 2-8 timepoints following ART initiation, for a median of 7 samples. For every participant, serial HIV viral load, CD4+ T-cell count, ART history and demographic data were obtained. Genomic DNA was extracted from unsorted PBMC with a Qiagen kit on a QIAcube, processed in batches of 12 samples. CDR3 length: 18 amino acids, cysteine to phenylalanine. Here the CDR3 DNA is all that survives: 54 bases in frame from base 1. Relative to germline, V is 1 base shorter and J is 1 base shorter, with 14 bases between their ends. Looking up the germline V gene yields CDR1 SGHDN and CDR2 FVKESK.

The immunoSEQ hsTCRB v3.0 assay was used at survey level resolution to sequence the TRB variable region. A depth of roughly 35,000-55,000 T-cell genomes per sample was targeted for TRB sequencing. An Illumina MiSeq with a v3 150-cycle kit was used to sequence the pooled TRB libraries. In the authors' own workflow: Analysis of repertoires was carried out in R inside a reproducible Nextflow workflow spanning QC, data transformation and analysis. Custom analyses were implemented in LymphoSeq2, an R package for AIRR-Seq data exploration. A handful of samples yielding fewer than 5000 total TRB sequences were excluded, leaving approximately 190 analyzed HIV repertoires. Among the roughly 200 retained HIV repertoires, 59 were collected before ART initiation and 129 after ART initiation. Repertoires were downsampled to 5000 TRB nucleotide sequences, and summary statistics were averaged over 100 downsampling iterations. TRB sequences were retained for analysis only if CDR3 regions of at least seven amino acids were present. A Shannon entropy-derived clonality score and the Gini coefficient were used to measure diversity. In the repertoire networks, any two of the top 5000 CDR3 amino acid sequences were linked whenever the two sequences differed by an edit distance of one. GLIPH2 predicted antigen specificity groups and MHC restriction for TRB CDR3 amino acid sequences. Known CMV, EBV, HIV or tissue antigen associations were flagged by matching CDR3 amino acid sequences against VDJdb and McPAS-TCR. Pre-ART, post-ART and control groups were compared with Wilcoxon signed-rank tests and Holm-Bonferroni correction. TCRdb obtained this table from immuneACCESS and retained in-frame rearrangements with V and J assigned. These tables miss some clones; where compared with another copy, unresolved V genes account for less than half of the shortfall, and the remainder is unexplained. The D gene and trimming were derived from the DNA, and the V and J assignments and clone size from that table. This sample lists about 21,000 clones; more than 75% were detected once. About 3.7% of the sample is taken by the ten largest.

Points on this clone: Its antigen is still unknown. One base away there is no much larger clone; base qualities are not given.

Sample: unsorted PBMCs, taken 2.3 years after starting antiretroviral therapy. The chain couples TRBV14 to TRBJ2-6; the D gene is tentatively TRBD1 or TRBD2, each matching 6 bases. This receptor was obtained from a man aged 55 to 69 with HIV. CDR3 loop: CASSQGWGAQSGANVLTF. At the DNA level, the sequence is TGTGCCAGCAGCCAAGGATGGGGGGCGCAGTCTGGGGCCAACGTCCTGACTTTC. When the CDR3 is completed using the reference TRBV14 and TRBJ2-6 genes on either side, the full variable domain is EAGVTQFPSHSVIEKGQTVTLRCDPISGHDNLYWYRRVMGKEIKFLLHFVKESKQDESGMPNNRFLAERTGGTYSTLKVQPAELEDSGVYFCASSQGWGAQSGANVLTFGAGSRLTVL.